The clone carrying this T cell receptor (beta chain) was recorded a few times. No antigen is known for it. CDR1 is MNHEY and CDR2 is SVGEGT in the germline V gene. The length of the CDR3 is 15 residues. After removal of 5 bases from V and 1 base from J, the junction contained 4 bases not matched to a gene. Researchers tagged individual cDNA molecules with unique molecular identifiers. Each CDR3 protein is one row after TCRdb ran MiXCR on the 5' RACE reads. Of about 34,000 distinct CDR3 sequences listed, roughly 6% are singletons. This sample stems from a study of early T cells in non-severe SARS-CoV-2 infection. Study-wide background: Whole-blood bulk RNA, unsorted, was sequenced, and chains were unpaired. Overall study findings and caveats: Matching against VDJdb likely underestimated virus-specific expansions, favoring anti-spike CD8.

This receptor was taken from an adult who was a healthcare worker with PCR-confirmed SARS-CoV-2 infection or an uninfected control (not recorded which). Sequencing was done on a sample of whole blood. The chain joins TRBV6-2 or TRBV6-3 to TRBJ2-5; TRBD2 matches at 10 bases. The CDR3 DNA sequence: TGTGCCAGCAGTAGCCCTAGCGGGGGCCAAGAGACCCAGTACTTC. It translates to CASSSPSGGQETQYF.